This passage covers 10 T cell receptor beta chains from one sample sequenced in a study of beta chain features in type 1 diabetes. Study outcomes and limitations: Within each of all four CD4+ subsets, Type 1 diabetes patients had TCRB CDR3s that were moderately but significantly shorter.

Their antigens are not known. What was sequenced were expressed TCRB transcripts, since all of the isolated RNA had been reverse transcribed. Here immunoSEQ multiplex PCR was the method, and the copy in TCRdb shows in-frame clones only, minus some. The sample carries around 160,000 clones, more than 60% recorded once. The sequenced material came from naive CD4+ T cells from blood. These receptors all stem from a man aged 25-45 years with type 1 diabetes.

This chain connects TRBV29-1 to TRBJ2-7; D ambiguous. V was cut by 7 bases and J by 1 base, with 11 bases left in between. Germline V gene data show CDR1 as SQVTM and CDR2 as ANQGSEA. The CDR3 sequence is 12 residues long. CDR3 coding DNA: TGCAGCGCAACGGGTATTTCCTACGAGCAGTACTTC. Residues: CSATGISYEQYF.

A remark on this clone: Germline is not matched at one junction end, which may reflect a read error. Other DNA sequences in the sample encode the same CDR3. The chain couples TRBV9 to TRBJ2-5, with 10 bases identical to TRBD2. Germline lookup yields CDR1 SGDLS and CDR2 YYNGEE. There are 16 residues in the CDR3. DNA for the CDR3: TGTGCCAGCAGCGTAGCGGAGCGGGGGGGCCAAGAGACTCAGTACTTC. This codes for CASSVAERGGQETQYF.

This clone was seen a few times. The CDR3 region is CAISELVSTDTQYF. CDR3 nucleotides: TGTGCCATCAGTGAACTAGTGTCCACAGATACGCAGTATTTT. V is TRBV10-3 and J is TRBJ2-3, with D possibly matching TRBD2 (5 bases). CDR1 is ENHRY, CDR2 SYGVKD, per germline. The CDR3 extends over 14 amino acids. Trimming cost V 3 bases and J 2 bases, with 9 bases left between them.

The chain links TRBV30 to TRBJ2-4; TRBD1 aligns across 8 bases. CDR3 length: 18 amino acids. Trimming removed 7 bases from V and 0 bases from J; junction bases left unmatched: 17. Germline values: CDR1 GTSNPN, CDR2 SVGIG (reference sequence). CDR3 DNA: TGTGCCTCCAGCACGACAGGGGAAATGGGTCGAGCCAAAAACATTCAGTACTTC. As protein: CASSTTGEMGRAKNIQYF.

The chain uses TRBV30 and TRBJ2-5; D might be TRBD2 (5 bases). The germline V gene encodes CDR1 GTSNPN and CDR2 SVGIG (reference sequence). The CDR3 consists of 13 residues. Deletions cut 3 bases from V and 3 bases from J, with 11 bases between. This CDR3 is CAWSPSSKETQYF. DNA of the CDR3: TGTGCCTGGAGCCCTAGCAGTAAAGAGACCCAGTACTTC.

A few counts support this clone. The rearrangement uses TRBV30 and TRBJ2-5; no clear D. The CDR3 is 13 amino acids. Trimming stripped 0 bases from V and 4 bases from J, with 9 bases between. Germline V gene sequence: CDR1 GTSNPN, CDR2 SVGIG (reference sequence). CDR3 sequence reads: CAWSVPIPETQYF. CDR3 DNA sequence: TGTGCCTGGAGTGTACCTATCCCAGAGACCCAGTACTTC.

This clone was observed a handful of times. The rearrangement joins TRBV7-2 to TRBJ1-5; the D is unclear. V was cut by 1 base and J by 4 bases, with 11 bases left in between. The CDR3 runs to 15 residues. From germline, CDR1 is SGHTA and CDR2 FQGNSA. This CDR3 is CASSLGPGDNQPQHF. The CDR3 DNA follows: TGTGCCAGCAGCTTAGGGCCCGGGGATAATCAGCCCCAGCATTTT.

DNA of the CDR3: TGCAGCGTTCAACAGGGACTTGGGGAGCAGTACTTC. The encoded protein is CSVQQGLGEQYF. This rearrangement joins TRBV29-1 to TRBJ2-5; D may correspond to TRBD1 or TRBD2 (6 bases each). Germline V gene sequence: CDR1 SQVTM, CDR2 ANQGSEA. The CDR3 is made up of 12 amino acids. V was shortened by 5 bases and J by 11 bases, with 18 bases between the two germline ends.

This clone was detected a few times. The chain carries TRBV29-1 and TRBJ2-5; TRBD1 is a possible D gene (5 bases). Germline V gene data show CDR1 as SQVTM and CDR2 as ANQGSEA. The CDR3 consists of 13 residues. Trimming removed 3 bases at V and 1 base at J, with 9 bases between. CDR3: CSVDSGIQETQYF. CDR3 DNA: TGCAGCGTTGATTCAGGGATCCAAGAGACCCAGTACTTC.

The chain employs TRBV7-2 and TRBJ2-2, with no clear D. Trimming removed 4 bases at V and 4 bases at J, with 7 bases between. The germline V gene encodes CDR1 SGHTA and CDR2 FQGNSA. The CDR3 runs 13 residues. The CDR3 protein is CASSYIGTGELFF. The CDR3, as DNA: TGTGCCAGCAGCTACATAGGCACCGGGGAGCTGTTTTTT.